This is a list of T cell receptor beta chains from one sample in a study of T cell repertoires in cytomegalovirus infection. Each CDR3 protein gets one entry after TCRdb re-called the reads with MiXCR. The table records approximately 630,000 distinct CDR3 sequences, less than 25% of them present only once. Sequencing input: CD8+ T cells from PBMCs. These receptor sequences come from a human donor in good health (CMV status not recorded). Some clones in this sample may be carry-over from other donors' samples. The CDR3 runs from the conserved cysteine through the conserved F or W. Fields, in order: clone size, V gene, D gene, J gene, CDR3 DNA, CDR3 protein. The D gene is left open where the match is weak. Some rows mark clone size as missing; the rest say once, few, many or name a class of expanded clone.

many,TRBV19,TRBD1,TRBJ2-2,TGTGCCAGTAGTATGGGACAGGGCACCGGGGAGCTGTTTTTT,CASSMGQGTGELFF
.,TRBV19,.,TRBJ1-1,TGTGCCAGTAGCGAATCCTTAGGGGGGAACACTGAAGCTTTCTTT,CASSESLGGNTEAFF
few,TRBV29-1,TRBD1,TRBJ1-4,TGCAGCGTTTGGCCGGGACAGGGGCGGGGAACTAATGAAAAACTGTTTTTT,CSVWPGQGRGTNEKLFF
.,TRBV7-9,.,TRBJ1-1,TGTGCCAGCAGCGCCCTAGAATTCACTGAAGCTTTCTTT,CASSALEFTEAFF
once,TRBV6-2/TRBV6-3,.,TRBJ1-5,TGTGCCGGCGGAGGACGGGTCAATCAGCCCCAGCATTTT,CAGGGRVNQPQHF
few,TRBV12-3/TRBV12-4,TRBD1,TRBJ1-4,TGTGCCAGCAACTATGGGGGGACAGGGGGCGTCCTGTTTTTT,CASNYGGTGGVLFF
.,TRBV20-1,.,TRBJ1-6,TGCAGTGCTAGGGATGCAGACAGTTCGAGCTCCTATAATTCACCCCTCCACTTT,CSARDADSSSSYNSPLHF
few,TRBV20-1,TRBD1,TRBJ2-7,TGCAGTGCTAGACCGACAGGGGGCGGATCGACCTACGAGCAGTACTTC,CSARPTGGGSTYEQYF
few,TRBV7-6,TRBD1,TRBJ2-2,TGTGCCAGCAGCTTGGGGACAGGGGGCCGGGAGCTGTTTTTT,CASSLGTGGRELFF
.,TRBV15,.,TRBJ1-6,TGTGCCACCAGCAGAGAGAGCCCTCCGCCCCTCCACTTT,CATSRESPPPLHF
many,TRBV28,.,TRBJ1-6,TGTGCCAGCAGTTTCTTACAGGGTTATAATTCACCCCTCCACTTT,CASSFLQGYNSPLHF
many,TRBV25-1,.,TRBJ1-5,TGTGCCAGCAGTGAATTGGGTGGGGTTCAGCCCCAGCATTTT,CASSELGGVQPQHF
.,TRBV28,TRBD1,TRBJ1-4,TGTGCCAGCAGTTTTGTTGGACAGGCTAATGAAAAACTGTTTTTT,CASSFVGQANEKLFF
many,TRBV7-6,.,TRBJ1-1,TGTGCCAGCAGCCCCGCGGGACACATGAACACTGAAGCTTTCTTT,CASSPAGHMNTEAFF
.,TRBV7-9,TRBD1,TRBJ1-6,TGTGCCAGCACCGACAGGGTAAATTCACCCCTCCACTTT,CASTDRVNSPLHF
few,TRBV29-1,.,TRBJ2-1,TGCAGCGTTGATTCGGGACACGATAAAAATGAGCAGTTCTTC,CSVDSGHDKNEQFF
many,TRBV7-8,.,TRBJ2-7,TGTGCCAGCAGCCCGTATGGCTACGAGCAGTACTTC,CASSPYGYEQYF
few,TRBV12-3/TRBV12-4,TRBD2,TRBJ2-7,TGTGCCAGCAGTCCTAGCGGGGGTCACGAGCAGTACTTC,CASSPSGGHEQYF
.,TRBV20-1,.,TRBJ1-5,TGCAGTGCCGAAGCTCCGGGACCAGATCAGTCCCAGCATTTT,CSAEAPGPDQSQHF
.,TRBV7-4,TRBD2,TRBJ2-5,TGTGCCAGCAGCACAAACGTCCGGCGGGGGGGAGAGACCCAGTACTTC,CASSTNVRRGGETQYF
once,TRBV19,.,TRBJ2-3,TGTGCCAGTAGTATAGTAGCACCCACAGATACGCAGTATTTT,CASSIVAPTDTQYF
.,TRBV7-9,.,TRBJ2-7,TGTGCCAGCAGCTCCCTCTCGGCGGGGAAGACCTACGAGCAGTACTTC,CASSSLSAGKTYEQYF
many,TRBV11-2,TRBD2,TRBJ2-4,TGTGCCAGCAGCTCATGGAGTGGGACTAGCGGGAAGAGCAAAAACATTCAGTACTTC,CASSSWSGTSGKSKNIQYF
few,TRBV15,.,TRBJ2-2,TGTGCCACCAGCAGAGATATGGGGGACACCGGGGAGCTGTTTTTT,CATSRDMGDTGELFF
.,TRBV6-2/TRBV6-3,.,TRBJ1-1,TGTGCCAGCAGTTACCAAGGGGGATCAGCTTTCTTT,CASSYQGGSAFF
many,TRBV12-3/TRBV12-4,.,TRBJ1-3,TGTGCCAGCAGTTTGGGCGCAAACACCATATATTTT,CASSLGANTIYF
.,TRBV19,.,TRBJ1-1,TGTGCCAGTAGTACCTCTTGGACGGTGAACACTGAAGCTTTCTTT,CASSTSWTVNTEAFF
.,TRBV5-4,TRBD2,TRBJ2-5,TGTGCCAGCAGCTACATAGCGGGGACGGAGACCCAGTACTTC,CASSYIAGTETQYF
.,TRBV19,.,TRBJ1-1,TGTGCCAGTTTAAATTGGGGTGCCACTGAAGCTTTCTTT,CASLNWGATEAFF
many,TRBV7-2,.,TRBJ2-1,TGTGCCAGCAGCTTATGGGGGCAGGGCAACAATGAGCAGTTCTTC,CASSLWGQGNNEQFF
.,TRBV19,.,TRBJ1-1,TGTGCCAGTAGTCTCTACATGGAATACACTGAAGCTTTCTTT,CASSLYMEYTEAFF
.,TRBV5-4,.,TRBJ2-7,TGTGCCAGCAGCTTTATAGAACAGCCCTACGAGCAGTACTTC,CASSFIEQPYEQYF
.,TRBV29-1,TRBD1,TRBJ1-1,TGCAGCGCCGTGGACAGGAGCACTGAAGCTTTCTTT,CSAVDRSTEAFF
.,TRBV28,.,TRBJ2-1,TGTGCCAGCAGTTTACATCGCTCCTACAATGAGCAGTTCTTC,CASSLHRSYNEQFF
few,TRBV28,TRBD2,TRBJ2-7,TGTGCCAGCAGTTTACTAGCGGGGGTGTACGAGCAGTACTTC,CASSLLAGVYEQYF
.,TRBV7-9,.,TRBJ2-3,TGTGCCAGCAGCTCGGAGATTCTGTATACGCAGTATTTT,CASSSEILYTQYF
.,TRBV11-2,TRBD1,TRBJ1-2,TGTGCCAGCAGCTTATGGGACAGGGAGACTAACTATGGCTACACCTTC,CASSLWDRETNYGYTF
few,TRBV7-2,.,TRBJ2-5,TGTGCCAGCAGCTCTATGGGGGGGGCATACGAGACCCAGTACTTC,CASSSMGGAYETQYF
once,TRBV11-2,.,TRBJ2-5,TGTGCCAGCAGCTTAGGTCGGGGGCGTAAGGAAGAGACCCAGTACTTC,CASSLGRGRKEETQYF
.,TRBV5-1,TRBD2,TRBJ2-1,TGCGCCAGCAGCCTTCGACCGGGGGGGTTGGGCATGGATGAGCAGTTCTTC,CASSLRPGGLGMDEQFF
.,TRBV2,.,TRBJ1-4,TGTGCCACATACACTGGAATTGGGGAAAAACTGTTTTTT,CATYTGIGEKLFF
many,TRBV7-2,.,TRBJ2-1,TGTGCCAGCAGCTTAGTGGTGCGGGGAGTCCACAATGAGCAGTTCTTC,CASSLVVRGVHNEQFF
.,TRBV13,.,TRBJ1-3,TGTGCCAGCAGAGTCGAGGAGGCCCCTGGAAACACCATATATTTT,CASRVEEAPGNTIYF
once,TRBV11-1,.,TRBJ2-7,TGTGCCAGCAGCCTCCTGGAGGGGGAAACCTACGAGCAGTACTTC,CASSLLEGETYEQYF
few,TRBV7-3,.,TRBJ1-1,TGTGCCAGCAGCTTAACTGGGGTCGGAAACACTGAAGCTTTCTTT,CASSLTGVGNTEAFF
.,TRBV25-1,.,TRBJ1-2,TGTGCCAGCAGTGAAGAAGGAGACAGCCTCCCTGACTATGGCTACACCTTC,CASSEEGDSLPDYGYTF
.,TRBV6-4,TRBD2,TRBJ2-1,TGTGCCAGCAGTGACTCGGCACTAGCGGGGGGGCATGAGCAGTTCTTC,CASSDSALAGGHEQFF
.,TRBV28,.,TRBJ1-1,TGTGCCAGCAGTTTGGACATTTTGAACACTGAAGCTTTCTTT,CASSLDILNTEAFF
.,TRBV20-1,TRBD1,TRBJ1-2,TGCAGGGGAGGACAGGAGGATGGCTACACCTTC,CRGGQEDGYTF